The present T cell receptor beta chain was sequenced within a study of blood T cell repertoires in COVID-19. Study-level information: From T cells, B-cell-depleted T cells, or PBMCs came the material, which was cDNA or gDNA.

Under the authors' procedure: Nucleated cell number was recorded as an estimate derived from reference gene primer amplification. Libraries were prepared by immunoSEQ multiplex PCR; TCRdb keeps only in-frame clonotypes and omits some of them. That table gives V, J and clone size, and the DNA gave D and trimming. The sample lists more than 9,000 clones; roughly 82% were seen once. V was cut by 3 bases and J by 7 bases, with 18 bases left in between. CDR3 length equals 15 residues. From germline, CDR1 is KGHSH and CDR2 LQKENI. The chain has TRBV18 and TRBJ1-2; TRBD1 might be the D (6 bases). This TCR was recovered from an older woman with acute or convalescent COVID-19. Specimen: peripheral blood. CDR3 residues: CASSPTIQGLSGYTF. CDR3 nucleotides: TGTGCCAGCTCACCGACCATTCAGGGGTTGAGTGGCTACACCTTC.